This TCR beta chain stems from a study of blood T cell repertoires in COVID-19. Sequenced by immunoSEQ multiplex PCR; TCRdb stores in-frame clones only, minus some. The sample records about 480,000 clones, about 88% being singletons. V lost 6 bases and J 4 bases, leaving 13 bases between the germline ends. The CDR3 is 14 amino acids. Germline V lookup: CDR1 LNHDA, CDR2 SQIVND (reference sequence). This receptor was obtained from a man younger than 35 with COVID-19, enrolled during active disease. V and J are TRBV19 and TRBJ1-5; TRBD1 is a possible D gene (5 bases). Sequenced material: peripheral blood. The CDR3 sequence is CASSFQGGNQPQHF. DNA of the CDR3: TGTGCCAGTAGCTTCCAGGGAGGTAATCAGCCCCAGCATTTT.